The sequence of this T cell receptor (beta chain) was determined in a study of CD8 T cells in Susac syndrome (dated by TCRdb to about 2019). In terms of the full investigation: Whether CD8+ T cell activation and differentiation in Susac syndrome was antigen driven was tested using repertoire sequencing. The study compared CD8+ T cell repertoire clonality among approximately twelve healthy donors, about 14 Susac syndrome patients and approximately 16 multiple sclerosis patients.

Here is what the overall study found, with its caveats: The study acknowledged that relatively few individuals were included in the TCR sequencing and HLA analysis.

RNA was extracted using the RNeasy kit, and roughly 0.45 to 1 ug of the RNA was reverse transcribed with random hexamers. The immunoSEQ multiplex PCR assay, covering 54 Vbeta and 13 Jbeta segments, was used to amplify TCR beta CDR3 regions. Bias from PCR amplification was corrected by using a synthetic template baseline for primer optimization and for computational correction. From the authors' description of their analysis: Reads were annotated to V, D and J genes according to IMGT and were analyzed with immunoSEQ Analyzer, with only productive sequences retained. To calculate clonality, Shannon entropy was normalized by log2 of the number of productive unique sequences and then subtracted from one. For each patient and control, public and private clones were evaluated among the 100 most prevalent clones. Clones were defined as Susac-specific when absent from the healthy and MS cohorts, from approximately 1,100 published viral clones and from other ImmuneACCESS disease sequences. TCRdb ran its own pipeline on the public reads, namely fastp trimming at Q25 and MiXCR clone calling, and kept in-frame beta chains. Rows matching on CDR3 protein sequence are summarized as one entry with the most common DNA and genes. The V and J calls and clone size come from TCRdb's table, not from the authors' own analysis. Recorded for this sample are a few hundred thousand distinct CDR3 sequences; approximately 85% of them occurred a single time. The ten most abundant clones make up around 0.22% of the sample.

As for this clonotype: The specificity of this receptor is unknown. Base qualities are not recorded, but no much larger clone differs from it by a single base.

High-throughput TCR beta sequencing profiled peripheral blood CD8+ and CD4+ T cells from healthy donors, Susac syndrome patients and multiple sclerosis patients. Multiple sclerosis controls were treatment-naive patients with stable or active relapsing-remitting disease fulfilling revised McDonald criteria. Bulk CD8+ and CD4+ T cells were purified by magnetic negative isolation, whereas CD8+ TEMRA cells were enriched by FACS. Blood was collected in EDTA tubes and processed within 24 hours, with PBMCs isolated through density gradient centrifugation. PBMCs intended for TCR sequencing were cryopreserved in liquid nitrogen and thawed later in a water bath at 37 degrees C. Purity of sorted or isolated CD4+, CD8+ and CD8+ TEMRA cells was at least 90%. The germline V gene (reference sequence) sets CDR1 to DFQATT and CDR2 to SNEGSKA. The V and J ends are trimmed by 2 bases and 0 bases, leaving 8 bases between them. There are 13 amino acids in the CDR3, from cysteine to phenylalanine inclusive. Here the CDR3 DNA is all that survives: 39 bases in frame from base 1.

The sample was CD8+ T cells from PBMCs. This clonotype was obtained from a human donor with multiple sclerosis. The chain is encoded by TRBV20-1 joined to TRBJ2-7; there is no confident call for the D gene. The CDR3 is CSARRQASYEQYF. The DNA sequence is given as TGCAGTGCTAGACGTCAGGCCTCCTACGAGCAGTACTTC.